These 8 T cell receptor beta chains originate from one sample sequenced in a study of CD8+CD57+ T cells in acquired aplastic anemia. CDR3 and TCR beta VDJ profiling relied on genomic DNA as the template. One entry per CDR3 protein, called by TCRdb with MiXCR from the reads. The repertoire consists of roughly 63,000 distinct CDR3 sequences, with 45% to 60% occurring once and the leading ten covering about 8.9%. Sequences were obtained from sorted CD4+, CD8+, or CD8+CD57+ T cells (not recorded which) from PBMCs. The source of these receptors is a human donor in good health, serving as a control.

The chain's CDR3 is CASMFRDRNEKLFF. The CDR3, as DNA: TGTGCCAGTATGTTCAGGGACCGGAACGAAAAACTGTTTTTT. This chain uses TRBV19 with TRBJ1-4; TRBD1 is a possible D gene (5 bases). Germline CDR1 LNHDA, CDR2 SQIVND (reference sequence). Trimming stripped 7 bases from V and 8 bases from J, with 17 bases between. This CDR3 is 14 amino acids long.

The V gene is TRBV25-1, the J gene TRBJ2-3, with D possibly TRBD2 on 5 matching bases. Germline V gene lookup returns CDR1 MGHDK and CDR2 SYGVNS. This CDR3 has 18 residues. V lost 4 bases and J lost 3, with 23 bases in between. The CDR3 DNA reads TGTGCCAGCAGTGCTAGAGAGGGCCAGGCCCCAAAGACAGATACGCAGTATTTT. This sequence encodes CASSAREGQAPKTDTQYF.

The V and J genes are TRBV11-2 and TRBJ2-7, with D unresolved. Trimming pared 5 bases from V and 5 bases from J, leaving 16 bases between. The germline V gene encodes CDR1 SGHAT and CDR2 FQNNGV. This CDR3 contains 14 residues. This CDR3 reads CASSKSGYLHEQYF. The CDR3 DNA reads TGTGCCAGCAGCAAATCAGGCTACCTCCACGAGCAGTACTTC. The entire variable domain, with the rest obtained from reference TRBV11-2 and TRBJ2-7, is as follows: EAGVAQSPRYKIIEKRQSVAFWCNPISGHATLYWYQQILGQGPKLLIQFQNNGVVDDSQLPKDRFSAERLKGVDSTLKIQPAKLEDSAVYLCASSKSGYLHEQYFGPGTRLTVT.

This chain uses TRBV15 with TRBJ2-7; TRBD1 agrees at 9 bases. The V and J ends lost 5 bases and 4 bases, in that order; junction bases with no gene match: 6. CDR3 length equals 14 residues. Germline V gives CDR1 LNHNV, CDR2 YYDKDF (reference sequence). The CDR3 DNA reads TGTGCCACCAGCGTCGGGACAGGGAATTACGAGCAGTACTTC. Residues: CATSVGTGNYEQYF.

The rearrangement uses TRBV12-3 or TRBV12-4 and TRBJ1-1; maybe TRBD1 (5 bases). V was shortened by 7 bases and J by 0 bases, with 18 bases between the two germline ends. This CDR3 region has 16 residues. The CDR3 here is CASIPPGGTMNTEAFF. The DNA of the CDR3 is TGTGCCAGCATCCCCCCCGGAGGGACGATGAACACTGAAGCTTTCTTT.

This clonotype was counted at least ten times. This sequence joins TRBV27 and TRBJ2-7; 9 bases line up with TRBD1. Germline CDR1 is MNHEY and CDR2 is SMNVEV (reference sequence). Unmatched junction bases numbered 11, after V lost 5 bases and J lost 6 bases. CDR3 length: 15 amino acids. CDR3 in amino acids: CASSTKPGQGSEQYF. CDR3 sequence (DNA): TGTGCCAGCAGTACAAAACCGGGACAGGGATCCGAGCAGTACTTC.

The chain employs TRBV2 and TRBJ1-2, with TRBD1 matching over 10 bases. Germline V gives CDR1 SNHLY, CDR2 FYNNEI. With V trimmed by 7 bases and J by 2 bases, 4 bases remained unmatched. The CDR3 extends over 14 amino acids. The CDR3 here is CASKMDRGNYGYTF. CDR3 in DNA: TGTGCCAGCAAAATGGACAGGGGGAACTATGGCTACACCTTC.

This clonotype was seen at least ten times. This chain joins TRBV6-1 and TRBJ2-2, with a weak D call TRBD2 (5 bases). CDR1 is MNHNS, CDR2 SASEGT, per germline. This CDR3 is 18 amino acids long. V was clipped by 0 bases and J by 5 bases, with 19 bases between them. The CDR3 bases are TGTGCCAGCAGTGAAGCGAAAAGCGGATATCGGTGGACCGGGGAGCTGTTTTTT. Translating it yields CASSEAKSGYRWTGELFF.